Listed here is a single T cell receptor (beta chain). Its antigen is unknown. In germline, CDR1 is MNHNY, CDR2 SVGAGI (reference sequence). V lost 6 bases to trimming and J lost 3 bases; unmatched junction nucleotides: 3. The CDR3 length is 14 residues. The data derive from a study of cytomegalovirus exposure and HLA in healthy donors. The study, taken as a whole, reports: There were fewer than 200 TCR beta chains listed as cytomegalovirus-associated. Association of 15,000 to 20,000 TCR beta sequences with HLA alleles was found at 0.05 false discovery rate in a later analysis.

The study ran its PCR with 60 Vbeta and 13 Jbeta primers. TCRdb's copy holds only in-frame clones and misses some; the assay was immunoSEQ multiplex PCR. The sample carries 120,000 or so clones, about 80% recorded once. The source material was PBMCs. The V and J genes are TRBV6-6 and TRBJ1-4; TRBD1 agrees at 8 bases. The receptor's source is a woman between 50 and 59 years old in good health and CMV-seropositive. This CDR3 is CASRSTGANEKLFF. The CDR3 DNA follows: TGTGCCAGCAGGTCGACAGGGGCTAATGAAAAACTGTTTTTT.